This TCR beta chain was observed in a study of blood T cell repertoires in COVID-19. Study information: In each case, the material was cDNA or gDNA derived from T cells, B-cell-depleted T cells, or PBMCs.

The CDR3 has 15 amino acids. Trimming left V 0 bases short and J 3 bases short, with 12 bases between. Germline V lookup: CDR1 SGHRS, CDR2 YFSETQ. In the study's own analysis: Amplification from reference gene primers served as the basis for estimated nucleated cell counts. TCRdb's copy holds only in-frame clones and misses some; the assay was immunoSEQ multiplex PCR. V and J calls and clone size are as listed in that table; D and trimming were resolved from the DNA. The sample has 90,000 to 130,000 clones, roughly four fifths seen once. The chain recombines TRBV5-1 with TRBJ1-2; TRBD1 is a possible D gene (5 bases). The source material was peripheral blood. The TCR comes from a woman aged 60-75 years with acute or convalescent COVID-19. The CDR3 bases are TGCGCCAGCAGCTTGGTAGCAGGGAGGGACTATGGCTACACCTTC. It yields the protein CASSLVAGRDYGYTF.